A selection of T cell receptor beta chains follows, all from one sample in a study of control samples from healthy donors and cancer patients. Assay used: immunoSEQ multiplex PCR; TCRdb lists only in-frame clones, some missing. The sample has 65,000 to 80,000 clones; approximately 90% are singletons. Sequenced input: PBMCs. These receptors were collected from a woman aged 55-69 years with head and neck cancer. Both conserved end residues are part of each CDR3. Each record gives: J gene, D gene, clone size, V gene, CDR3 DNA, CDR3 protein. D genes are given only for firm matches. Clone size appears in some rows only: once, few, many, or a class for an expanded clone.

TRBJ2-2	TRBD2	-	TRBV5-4	TGTGCCAGCAGCTTGACTAGCGGGTACACCGGGGAGCTGTTTTTT	CASSLTSGYTGELFF
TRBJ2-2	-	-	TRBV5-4	TGTGCCAGCAGCTTGGTCAGGGGCACCGGGGAGCTGTTTTTT	CASSLVRGTGELFF
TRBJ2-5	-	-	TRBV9	TGTGCCAGCAGCGTAGGTCCCGAGACTAGTTTGGGCCAAGAGACCCAGTACTTC	CASSVGPETSLGQETQYF
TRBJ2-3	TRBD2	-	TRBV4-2	TGTGCCAGCAGCCAACGTCCAGCGGGAAACACAGATACGCAGTATTTT	CASSQRPAGNTDTQYF
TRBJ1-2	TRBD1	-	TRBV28	TGTGCCAGCAGGGGACAGGGTTTCGGTAACTATGGCTACACCTTC	CASRGQGFGNYGYTF
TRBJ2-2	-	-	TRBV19	TGTGCCAGTAGTCCAAGGACGGGGAGCGGGGAGCTGTTTTTT	CASSPRTGSGELFF
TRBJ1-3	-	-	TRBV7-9	TGTGCCAGCAGCTTAGGGCAGGGATCTTTTGGAAACACCATATATTTT	CASSLGQGSFGNTIYF
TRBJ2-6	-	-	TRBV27	TGTGCCAGCAGTTTAAGGGTTGATTGGGGGAGCTCTGGGGCCAACGTCCTGACTTTC	CASSLRVDWGSSGANVLTF
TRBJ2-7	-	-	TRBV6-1	TGTGCCAGCAGTGAATTAAGGGTCGCCGAGCAGTACTTC	CASSELRVAEQYF
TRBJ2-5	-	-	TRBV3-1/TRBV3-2	TGTGCCAGCAGCCAAGCACGGGCAGGACGCTTTGAGACCCAGTACTTC	CASSQARAGRFETQYF
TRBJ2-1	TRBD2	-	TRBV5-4	TGTGCCAGCAGCTTGGGGGGGGGAGTAGCGGTCTCCTACAATGAGCAGTTCTTC	CASSLGGGVAVSYNEQFF
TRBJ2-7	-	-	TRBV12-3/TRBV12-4	TGTGCCAGCAGGAAGGACGGCTCCTACGAGCAGTACTTC	CASRKDGSYEQYF
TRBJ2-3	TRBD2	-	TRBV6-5	TGTGCCAGTACCGGGAGGGTCACAGATACGCAGTATTTT	CASTGRVTDTQYF
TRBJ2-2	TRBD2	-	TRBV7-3	TGTGCCAGCAGCTTAGGCCTAGCGGGCACCGGGGAGCTGTTTTTT	CASSLGLAGTGELFF
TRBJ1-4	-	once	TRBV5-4	TGTGCCAGCAGCCAGAATATGGAAGTTCGGACTAATGAAAAACTGTTTTTT	CASSQNMEVRTNEKLFF
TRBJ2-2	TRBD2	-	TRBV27	TGTGCCAGCAGTTCCCCCGGGACTAGCGGCAACACCGGGGAGCTGTTTTTT	CASSSPGTSGNTGELFF
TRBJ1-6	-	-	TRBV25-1	TGTGCCAGCAGTGAAGTCCCTCCGGGGGCCTTAGGTGTCTCACCCCTCCACTTT	CASSEVPPGALGVSPLHF
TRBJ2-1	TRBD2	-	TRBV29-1	TGCAGCGCCTCACTAGCGGGAGGGCACAATGAGCAGTTCTTC	CSASLAGGHNEQFF
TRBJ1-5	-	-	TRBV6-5	TGTGCCAGCTGGGGGGATAGCAATCAGCCCCAGCATTTT	CASWGDSNQPQHF
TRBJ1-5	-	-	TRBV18	TGTGCCAGCTCATCCGGGACACAGCCATCGAGTCAGCCCCAGCATTTT	CASSSGTQPSSQPQHF
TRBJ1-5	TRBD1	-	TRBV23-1	TGCGCCAGCAGAAGACACGGGACAGGGGCCGTTGTGTGCAATCAGCCCCAGCATTTT	CASRRHGTGAVVCNQPQHF
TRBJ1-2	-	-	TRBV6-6	TGTGCCAGCAGTTACCTGAGGCAACTCTATGGCTACACCTTC	CASSYLRQLYGYTF
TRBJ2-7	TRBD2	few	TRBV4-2	TGTGCCAGCAGCCAACTAGCGGGGGCCTCCTACGAGCAGTACTTC	CASSQLAGASYEQYF
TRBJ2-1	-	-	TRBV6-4	TGTGCCAGCAGCTCCGACAGAAACAATGAGCAGTTCTTC	CASSSDRNNEQFF
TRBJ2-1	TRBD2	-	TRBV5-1	TGCGCCAGCACCTCTCCCCGGGACAGGGGGACTAGCGGGAGCTTTTCGGCCCCGAGGGAGCAGTTCTTC	CASTSPRDRGTSGSFSAPREQFF
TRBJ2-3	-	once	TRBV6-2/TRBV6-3	TGTGCCAGCAGTTACTCGATCTTTGACCCGCAGTATTTT	CASSYSIFDPQYF
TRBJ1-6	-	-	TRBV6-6	TGTGCCAGCGGCACCTTTAGGAATTCACCCCTCCACTTT	CASGTFRNSPLHF
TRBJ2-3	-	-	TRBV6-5	TGTGCCAGCAGAAGTACAGGGTCAGATACGCAGTATTTT	CASRSTGSDTQYF
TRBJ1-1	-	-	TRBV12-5	TGTGCTAGTGGTTTTGGAGGATTGAACACTGAAGCTTTCTTT	CASGFGGLNTEAFF
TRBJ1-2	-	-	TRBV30	TGTGCCTGGAGTTCAGGGCCGAGGGTATATGGCTACACCTTC	CAWSSGPRVYGYTF
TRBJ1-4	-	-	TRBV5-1	TGCGCCAGCAGCTTGGTGTCAGGACCAACTAATGAAAAACTGTTTTTT	CASSLVSGPTNEKLFF
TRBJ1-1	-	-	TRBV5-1	TGCGCCAGCAGCGAACAACAAGGGGAGTACACTGAAGCTTTCTTT	CASSEQQGEYTEAFF
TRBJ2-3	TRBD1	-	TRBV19	TGTGCCAGTAGTATTCAGGGGGCTACAGATACGCAGTATTTT	CASSIQGATDTQYF
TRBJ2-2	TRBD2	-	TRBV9	TGTGCCAGCAGGCGACTAGCGGGATCGAACACCGGGGAGCTGTTTTTT	CASRRLAGSNTGELFF
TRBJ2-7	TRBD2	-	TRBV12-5	TGTGCTAGTGGTTTGGCCACGACTAGCGGGAGACTCAACGAGCAGTACTTC	CASGLATTSGRLNEQYF
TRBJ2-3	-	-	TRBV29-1	TGCAGCGTTGAGTTGGCCGGAACAGATACGCAGTATTTT	CSVELAGTDTQYF
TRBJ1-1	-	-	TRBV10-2	TGCGCCAGCAGTGGTCCGGGTCTAGCTGAAGCTTTCTTT	CASSGPGLAEAFF
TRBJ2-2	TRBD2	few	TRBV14	TGTGCCAGCAGCCGGGGACTAGCGAACACCGGGGAGCTGTTTTTT	CASSRGLANTGELFF
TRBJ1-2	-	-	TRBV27	TGTGCCAGCAGTTCCCCCCCCACAGGGTTCTATGGCTACACCTTC	CASSSPPTGFYGYTF
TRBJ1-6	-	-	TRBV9	TGTGCCAGCAGTCCAACGGGAAGAGTAAATTCACCCCTCCACTTT	CASSPTGRVNSPLHF
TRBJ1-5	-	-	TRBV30	TGTGCCTGGAGTGTAAGTTTGGGCGTTCAGCCCCAGCATTTT	CAWSVSLGVQPQHF
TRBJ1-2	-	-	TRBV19	TGTGCCAGTAGTATAGGTGAACGCAACTATGGCTACACCTTC	CASSIGERNYGYTF
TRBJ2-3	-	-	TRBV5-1	TGCGCCAGCAGCTTGGGGAAGGTCAGCACAGATACGCAGTATTTT	CASSLGKVSTDTQYF
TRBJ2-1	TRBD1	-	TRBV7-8	TGTGCCAGCAGCCCGGGACTAGGCGGGACAGGGGACTACAATGAGCAGTTCTTC	CASSPGLGGTGDYNEQFF
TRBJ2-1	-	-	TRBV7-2	TGTGCCAGCAGCCTATGGAACGACGAGCAGTTCTTC	CASSLWNDEQFF
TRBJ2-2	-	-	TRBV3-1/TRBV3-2	TGTGCCAGCAGCCAACGCTCGTCCGGGGAGCTGTTTTTT	CASSQRSSGELFF
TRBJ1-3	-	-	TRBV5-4	TGTGCCAGCAGCTCCAACTCGAACAGGGTCGGAAACACCATATATTTT	CASSSNSNRVGNTIYF